Each of the 32 T cell receptor beta chains below was sequenced from the same sample in a study of blood T cell repertoires in COVID-19. Data came from immunoSEQ multiplex PCR; TCRdb stores just in-frame clones and leaves some out. The data hold around 130,000 clones, with about 88% observed a single time. Sequencing was done on a sample of peripheral blood. The receptors originated from a man aged 50 or older with active COVID-19.

This rearrangement joins TRBV4-2 to TRBJ1-1; tentative D call: TRBD1 (5 bases). This CDR3 comprises 15 residues. Per the germline V gene, CDR1 is LGHNA and CDR2 is YNFKEQ. The ends were cut back, 4 bases at V and 1 base at J, with 13 bases in the middle. CDR3 amino acids: CASSPSRQRNTEAFF. The DNA for the CDR3 is TGTGCCAGCAGCCCTTCCCGACAGAGGAACACTGAAGCTTTCTTT.

The chain uses TRBV18 and TRBJ2-1; 7 positions agree with TRBD2. Trimming at V came to 3 bases and at J to 0 bases, leaving 5 bases not matched to a gene. The CDR3 totals 16 residues. Germline V gives CDR1 KGHSH, CDR2 LQKENI. CDR3 residues: CASSPGRERSYNEQFF. In nucleotides, the CDR3 is TGTGCCAGCTCACCGGGGCGGGAGCGCTCCTACAATGAGCAGTTCTTC. The whole variable domain, remainder taken from reference TRBV18 and TRBJ2-1, is NAGVMQNPRHLVRRRGQEARLRCSPMKGHSHVYWYRQLPEEGLKFMVYLQKENIIDESGMPKERFSAEFPKEGPSILRIQQVVRGDSAAYFCASSPGRERSYNEQFFGPGTRLTVL.

This clone was observed a single time. The chain joins TRBV5-1 to TRBJ1-3; TRBD1 aligns across 10 bases. Germline trimming cut 4 bases from V and 4 bases from J; bases unmatched to any gene: 5. This CDR3 has 15 residues. Looked up from germline, CDR1 is SGHRS and CDR2 is YFSETQ. For the CDR3, the DNA is TGCGCCAGCAGCCGCGGACAGGGGGGAGGAAACACCATATATTTT. Its protein is CASSRGQGGGNTIYF.

J is TRBJ2-3 and V is TRBV5-4, with 7 bases aligning to TRBD2. The junction had 5 bases not matched to a gene; V was cut back by 3 bases and J by 1 base. From germline, CDR1 is SGHNT and CDR2 YYREEE (reference sequence). This CDR3 has 15 residues. The CDR3 is CASSSVAGRTDTQYF. In nucleotides, the CDR3 is TGTGCCAGCAGCTCGGTAGCGGGCCGCACAGATACGCAGTATTTT.

The rearrangement uses TRBV5-1 and TRBJ2-1; 7 bases are shared with TRBD2. The CDR3 sequence is 14 residues long. With V trimmed by 0 bases and J by 5 bases, 2 bases remained unmatched. Germline V gene lookup returns CDR1 SGHRS and CDR2 YFSETQ. The CDR3 DNA reads as TGCGCCAGCAGCTTGGCGGGAGGTCACAATGAGCAGTTCTTC. Residues: CASSLAGGHNEQFF.

In DNA form, the CDR3 reads TGTGCCAGCAGACCCGGGACAGGGATCAGGGCAGATACGCAGTATTTT. It is translated as CASRPGTGIRADTQYF. V is TRBV5-8 and J is TRBJ2-3; 9 bases fit TRBD1. In germline, CDR1 is SGHTS, CDR2 YDEGEE. The V and J ends lost 5 bases and 4 bases, in that order; junction bases with no gene match: 11. The CDR3 has 16 amino acids.

This clone was picked up a small number of times. The chain couples TRBV6-5 to TRBJ1-2; 8 positions match TRBD1. The V gene end was trimmed by 8 bases and the J gene end by 6 bases; junction bases not matched to a gene: 14. Germline V gives CDR1 MNHEY, CDR2 SVGAGI. The length of the CDR3 is 15 residues. CDR3 DNA: TGTGCCAGCGGCAGGGGGCTCGGCTTTTCTAATGGCTACACCTTC. It is translated as CASGRGLGFSNGYTF.

This clone appeared a single time. This chain connects TRBV2 to TRBJ2-7; TRBD2 aligns across 7 bases. J lost 4 bases, V lost 7 bases, and 10 bases had no gene match. This CDR3 is built from 14 residues. Germline-derived CDR1 and CDR2 are SNHLY and FYNNEI. CDR3 nucleotide sequence: TGTGCCAGCATAGGGTGGGGGGGTACGTACGAGCAGTACTTC. Translated, it gives CASIGWGGTYEQYF. The variable domain in full, completed from reference TRBV2 and TRBJ2-7, reads EPEVTQTPSHQVTQMGQEVILRCVPISNHLYFYWYRQILGQKVEFLVSFYNNEISEKSEIFDDQFSVERPDGSNFTLKIRSTKLEDSAMYFCASIGWGGTYEQYFGPGTRLTVT.

For the CDR3, the DNA is TGTGCCAGCAGTTACTCGACCGGGAATCAGCCCCAGCATTTT. Translating gives CASSYSTGNQPQHF. This chain uses TRBV6-6 with TRBJ1-5; D is unresolved. CDR1 MNHNY and CDR2 SVGAGI come from the germline V gene (reference sequence). V lost 0 bases and J lost 4, with 7 bases in between. The CDR3 runs to 14 residues.

The chain employs TRBV29-1 and TRBJ1-1, with D tentatively TRBD1 (6 bases). The length of the CDR3 is 16 residues. The germline V and J ends were trimmed by 7 bases and 4 bases, with 25 bases remaining between them. Germline CDR1 SQVTM, CDR2 ANQGSEA. CDR3 sequence (DNA): TGCAGCGATCCTTCCGGGACAAGGACGGGTGGCACTGAAGCTTTCTTT. Translated: CSDPSGTRTGGTEAFF.

The V call is TRBV5-8, the J call TRBJ2-5; TRBD1 aligns across 10 bases. The V and J ends lost 4 bases and 1 base, in that order; junction bases with no gene match: 7. The CDR3 loop spans 16 amino acids. Germline V gene lookup returns CDR1 SGHTS and CDR2 YDEGEE. CDR3 nucleotides: TGTGCCAGCAGCGGGGGGACAGGGGCGGTCCAAGAGACCCAGTACTTC. As protein: CASSGGTGAVQETQYF.

This clone was picked up a small number of times. The CDR3 sequence is CASNKQGLNTEAFF. CDR3 sequence (DNA): TGTGCCAGCAACAAACAGGGGTTGAACACTGAAGCTTTCTTT. The rearrangement uses TRBV6-5 and TRBJ1-1; 7 bases are a match to TRBD1. The CDR3 loop spans 14 amino acids. Losses at the gene ends were 7 bases for V and 0 bases for J; bases not matched to a gene: 5. Germline values: CDR1 MNHEY, CDR2 SVGAGI.

This sequence joins TRBV7-2 and TRBJ2-3; TRBD2 matches 11 bases. Unmatched junction bases numbered 8, after V lost 3 bases and J lost 0 bases. CDR1 is SGHTA, CDR2 FQGNSA, per germline. CDR3 length: 18 amino acids. CDR3 sequence: CASSFQLAGGSSTDTQYF. The CDR3 DNA reads as TGTGCCAGCAGCTTCCAATTAGCGGGAGGGTCTAGCACAGATACGCAGTATTTT.

The gene calls are TRBV6-5 and TRBJ2-1; the D gene is possibly TRBD1 (6 bases). This CDR3 spans 15 amino acids. The germline V gene encodes CDR1 MNHEY and CDR2 SVGAGI. V was clipped by 6 bases and J by 9 bases, with 21 bases between them. The CDR3 coding sequence is TGTGCCAGCAGCCGAGGAGGAACGGCAGGGGTTGAGCAGTTCTTC. Its protein is CASSRGGTAGVEQFF.

Only a few counts were recorded for this clone. This chain joins TRBV18 and TRBJ2-6, with a possible D match to TRBD1 (5 bases). The germline V gene has CDR1 KGHSH and CDR2 LQKENI. V was clipped by 3 bases and J by 0 bases, with 27 bases between them. This CDR3 is built from 22 residues. The CDR3 DNA reads as TGTGCCAGCTCACCGAGAATTAGTTGGAAGGACACGAAGAGCTCTGGGGCCAACGTCCTGACTTTC. Translating gives CASSPRISWKDTKSSGANVLTF.

The chain employs TRBV11-2 and TRBJ1-1, with D possibly matching TRBD1 (5 bases). The germline V and J ends were trimmed by 3 bases and 3 bases, with 8 bases remaining between them. This CDR3 contains 13 residues. Germline V gene sequence: CDR1 SGHAT, CDR2 FQNNGV. CDR3 nucleotide sequence: TGTGCCAGCAGCTTCTGGGGGGACACTGAAGCTTTCTTT. Its translation: CASSFWGDTEAFF.

The chain recombines TRBV5-1 with TRBJ2-2; 9 bases are a match to TRBD2. V was pared by 1 base and J by 4 bases, with 2 bases of the junction left unmatched. The CDR3 has 15 residues. The germline CDR1 and CDR2 sequences are SGHRS and YFSETQ. DNA for the CDR3: TGCGCCAGCAGCTTGTCACTAGCGGGCACCGGGGAGCTGTTTTTT. Protein sequence: CASSLSLAGTGELFF.

This sequence joins TRBV5-1 and TRBJ2-1, with 11 bases matching TRBD2. Trimming took 4 bases from V and 0 from J; bases not matched to a gene: 6. The CDR3 has 17 residues. Germline V lookup: CDR1 SGHRS, CDR2 YFSETQ. The CDR3 here is CASSVASGGSSYNEQFF. CDR3 sequence (DNA): TGCGCCAGCAGCGTCGCTAGCGGGGGGAGCTCCTACAATGAGCAGTTCTTC.

V is TRBV19 and J is TRBJ1-2; the match to TRBD1 covers 7 bases. Germline V CDR1 and CDR2: LNHDA, SQIVND (reference sequence). J lost 4 bases, V lost 7 bases, and 15 bases had no gene match. This CDR3 has 16 amino acids. The CDR3 here is CASTKTRTGNIYGYTF. Here the CDR3 DNA reads TGTGCCAGTACTAAGACTCGGACAGGAAATATCTATGGCTACACCTTC.

This sequence joins TRBV19 and TRBJ2-1; 14 bases fit TRBD2. The CDR3 has 18 amino acids. Germline V gene data show CDR1 as LNHDA and CDR2 as SQIVND (reference sequence). After removal of 6 bases from V and 2 bases from J, the junction contained 9 bases not matched to a gene. The CDR3 DNA follows: TGTGCCAGTAGCCAGGGACTAGCGGGAGTCAAGACCTACAATGAGCAGTTCTTC. As protein: CASSQGLAGVKTYNEQFF.

The rearrangement joins TRBV5-6 to TRBJ1-5, with TRBD1 matching 8 bases. CDR1 and CDR2 (germline): SGHDT, YYEEEE. The CDR3 runs 16 residues. The V gene end was trimmed by 4 bases and the J gene end by 1 base; junction bases not matched to a gene: 7. This chain's CDR3 is CASSVNRGTSNQPQHF. The CDR3 coding sequence is TGTGCCAGCAGCGTGAACAGGGGGACGAGCAATCAGCCCCAGCATTTT.

The rearrangement uses TRBV7-8 and TRBJ2-3; D is unclear. The V gene lost 5 bases and the J gene lost 0 bases, with 21 bases spanning the gap. The germline V gene has CDR1 SGHVS and CDR2 FQNEAQ. This CDR3 comprises 18 residues. CDR3: CASSLGPLTGTSTDTQYF. The CDR3 DNA sequence: TGTGCCAGCAGCCTTGGCCCCTTGACTGGTACTAGCACAGATACGCAGTATTTT.

The V and J genes are TRBV9 and TRBJ2-7, with 8 bases lining up with TRBD1. Trimming cost V 7 bases and J 2 bases; bases outside gene matches: 8. The CDR3 has 14 amino acids. CDR1 and CDR2 (germline): SGDLS, YYNGEE. This CDR3 is CASSSTGGPYEQYV. The CDR3 DNA reads as TGTGCCAGCTCGAGCACAGGGGGGCCCTACGAGCAGTACGTC.

The chain combines TRBV10-2 with TRBJ1-5; D unclear. The germline CDR1 and CDR2 sequences are WSHSY and SAAADI. The CDR3 length is 13 residues. V lost 7 bases and J 0 bases, leaving 7 bases between the germline ends. For the CDR3, the DNA is TGCGCCAGCACCCCACTTAGCAATCAGCCCCAGCATTTT. Amino acids: CASTPLSNQPQHF.

This clone is a singleton in its sample. The chain has TRBV7-6 and TRBJ1-3; D call uncertain. V was shortened by 2 bases and J by 1 base, with 15 bases between the two germline ends. Germline values: CDR1 SGHVS, CDR2 FNYEAQ. This CDR3 contains 17 residues. The CDR3: CASSLTPPNRSGNTIYF. The CDR3 coding sequence is TGTGCCAGCAGCTTAACCCCGCCCAACCGGTCTGGAAACACCATATATTTT.

The chain carries TRBV29-1 and TRBJ2-7; 9 nucleotides line up with TRBD1. J was trimmed by 2 bases and V by 1 base; bases with no gene match: 3. Germline V gene lookup returns CDR1 SQVTM and CDR2 ANQGSEA. This CDR3 has 14 residues. The CDR3 DNA follows: TGCAGCGTTGAAGGGGGGACAGGGCCCTACGAGCAGTACTTC. As protein: CSVEGGTGPYEQYF.

As for this clone: Because the CDR3 is missing its conserved closing phenylalanine or tryptophan, this is likely a read error. The rearrangement links TRBV3-1 (or the pseudogene TRBV3-2) to TRBJ1-6; D is unclear. Germline V gives CDR1 LGHDT, CDR2 YNNKEL (reference sequence). This CDR3 has 14 residues. The CDR3 DNA reads TGTGCCGGCAGCGCCGGACTCTGTAATTCACCCCTCCACCTT. It codes for CAGSAGLCNSPLHL.

V usage is TRBV18 and J usage is TRBJ1-4; 7 bases agree with TRBD1. Trimming cost V 3 bases and J 6 bases; bases outside gene matches: 7. The V gene's germline CDR1 is KGHSH and CDR2 LQKENI. The CDR3 is 15 amino acids. CDR3 bases: TGTGCCAGCTCACCTGACAGGGTAGCCCATGAAAAACTGTTTTTT. Protein product: CASSPDRVAHEKLFF.

In this sample, this clone turned up once. This chain joins TRBV2 and TRBJ1-2; 7 bases line up with TRBD1. V trimming: 3 bases; J trimming: 5 bases; junction bases outside the gene matches: 3. Germline V gene sequence: CDR1 SNHLY, CDR2 FYNNEI. The CDR3 loop spans 13 amino acids. The CDR3 region is CASSDDRDYGYTF. DNA of the CDR3: TGTGCCAGCAGTGACGACAGGGATTATGGCTACACCTTC.

This clone was recorded once. The chain employs TRBV10-3 and TRBJ1-6; D call uncertain. The V end was cut by 6 bases, the J end by 1 base, with 16 bases between. CDR3 length equals 17 residues. Germline CDR1 and CDR2: ENHRY and SYGVKD. The CDR3 bases are TGTGCCATCAGATCGTCCTCTTTCGGGTCCTATAATTCACCCCTCCACTTT. It encodes CAIRSSSFGSYNSPLHF.

This clone was detected a few times. The chain recombines TRBV16 with TRBJ1-5; maybe TRBD1 (5 bases). Trimming pared 7 bases from V and 7 bases from J, leaving 17 bases between. Per germline, CDR1 KGHSY and CDR2 FQNENV. The CDR3 has 14 residues. The CDR3 DNA follows: TGTGCCAGCACCCCCGGAAGGGGTTCCCAGCCCCAGCATTTT. Amino acids: CASTPGRGSQPQHF.

This clone was recorded once. This sample also contains other DNA sequences that code for the same CDR3. This chain links TRBV12-3 or TRBV12-4 with TRBJ2-2; D perhaps matches TRBD2 (6 bases). This CDR3 is built from 12 residues. Trimming cost V 6 bases and J 5 bases, with 7 bases left between them. The CDR3 reads CASSRGTGELFF. CDR3 nucleotides: TGTGCCAGCAGCCGGGGGACCGGGGAGCTGTTTTTT.